The 4 T cell receptor beta chains listed next were all sequenced from one sample in a study of T cell changes during pregnancy in multiple sclerosis. The data were produced by immunoSEQ multiplex PCR, yet TCRdb's version contains in-frame clones alone and is incomplete. There are over 25,000 clones in the sample; roughly 90% occur only once, and roughly 0.41% lies in the top ten. The sequencing here drew on CD4+ T cells from peripheral blood mononuclear cells, taken in the second trimester of pregnancy. Every receptor here comes from a female donor in good health, enrolled as a control in a pregnancy study.

This chain links TRBV30 with TRBJ2-1, with 9 bases fitting TRBD2. V shed 1 base, J shed 6 bases, and the junction held 4 bases outside the gene matches. Germline V gene sequence: CDR1 GTSNPN, CDR2 SVGIG (reference sequence). The CDR3 spans 14 residues. This CDR3 reads CAWSGLSGGNEQFF. For the CDR3, the DNA is TGTGCCTGGAGTGGGCTTAGCGGGGGCAATGAGCAGTTCTTC.

This clone was counted a few times. This rearrangement joins TRBV7-2 to TRBJ2-7; 7 nucleotides agree with TRBD2. The CDR3 has 17 amino acids. J gave up 2 bases and V 0 bases, and 10 bases lay outside the gene matches. Germline values: CDR1 SGHTA, CDR2 FQGNSA. CDR3 in amino acids: CASSLAVGRTGPYEQYF. CDR3 in DNA: TGTGCCAGCAGCTTAGCAGTCGGGAGGACTGGACCCTACGAGCAGTACTTC. Filled out from reference TRBV7-2 and TRBJ2-7, the complete variable domain reads GAGVSQSPSNKVTEKGKDVELRCDPISGHTALYWYRQSLGQGLEFLIYFQGNSAPDKSGLPSDRFSAERTGGSVSTLTIQRTQQEDSAVYLCASSLAVGRTGPYEQYFGPGTRLTVT.

V and J are TRBV5-1 and TRBJ2-7; 9 nucleotides line up with TRBD1. The J segment lost 4 bases and the V segment lost 4 bases, leaving 9 bases of the junction unmatched. The germline gives CDR1 SGHRS, CDR2 YFSETQ. The CDR3 is 15 amino acids. For the CDR3, the DNA is TGCGCCAGCAGCCCAGGACAGGGGACCTCTTACGAGCAGTACTTC. Residues: CASSPGQGTSYEQYF.

The V and J genes are TRBV28 and TRBJ1-1, with a possible D match to TRBD1 (5 bases). Germline CDR1 and CDR2: MDHEN and SYDVKM. This CDR3 is 15 amino acids long. Trimming left V 4 bases short and J 0 bases short, with 12 bases between. CDR3 protein: CASSSPDRLNTEAFF. In DNA form, the CDR3 reads TGTGCCAGCAGTTCTCCAGACAGACTGAACACTGAAGCTTTCTTT.